This record concerns one T cell receptor beta chain sequence. Its binding antigen is unknown. There are no base qualities to consult, and no much larger clone falls within one base. The germline V gene specifies SGDLS as CDR1 and YYNGEE as CDR2. V is pruned by 3 bases and J by 8 bases, leaving 12 bases of the junction without a gene match. From cysteine to phenylalanine, the CDR3 is 15 amino acids long. Of the read, only the CDR3 DNA is kept; its 45 bases are in frame from base 1. The cohort comprised 25 to 35 patients with locally advanced or metastatic urothelial carcinoma treated at Memorial Sloan Kettering on a trial protocol. Peripheral blood mononuclear cells were collected pretreatment and during treatment, at between 1 and 8 total time points per patient. The Qiagen DNeasy Blood extraction kit was used to purify genomic DNA from total PBMCs and tumor samples. PBMCs were collected pretreatment and during treatment, and were isolated and stored as previously described.

Synthetic TCR analog templates were spiked into each PCR to estimate absolute template abundance from read counts. The immunoSEQ assay was used to amplify TCRbeta CDR3 regions from genomic DNA with bias-controlled V and J gene primers. Rearranged TCRbeta segments were sequenced at approximately 20X coverage. Processing in the source paper ran as follows. Clustering was used to correct sequencing errors, and CDR3s were annotated against IMGT so that V, D and J genes could be assigned. Out-of-frame and stop-codon sequences were excluded, and only productive TCRbeta rearrangements were used in downstream analyses. Clonality was calculated as one minus the Shannon entropy normalized by the log of the number of unique productive sequences. Clones differing between time points or between blood and tumor were identified by Fisher's exact test with Benjamini-Hochberg correction at adjusted p below 0.01. TCRdb limited this immuneACCESS table to in-frame rearrangements with V and J called. A share of clones is missing; checked studies link under half to unresolved V genes, and the rest is unexplained. The V and J calls and clone size are taken from that table; D and trimming were inferred from the DNA. The sample table records some 50,000 clones; 70% to 90% of these occur just once. Roughly 3.9% of the sample belongs to the ten largest clones.

The source of the sample is a study of PD-L1 blockade in urothelial cancer (dated by TCRdb to about 2017). At the level of the whole study: Every patient began therapy at some point between 2014 and 2015 and was given atezolizumab 1,200 mg intravenously every 3 weeks. A median of about 140,000 T cells and just over 80,000 unique TCRs was obtained from blood samples, and a median clonality of approximately 0.077 was observed. Nine or ten patients reached durable clinical benefit, while 20 patients did not. Twenty-five of 29 patients were identified as males with urothelial cancer of bladder origin, and a prior smoking history was reported by 18 of 29 patients. Pretreatment tumor samples, along with matched peripheral blood serially collected before and after atezolizumab treatment, were subjected to TCR sequencing. Approximately 30 patients had pretreatment blood TCR-seq, around 25 had at least one posttreatment blood collection, and around 25 had tumor TCR-seq. An ECOG performance status of 0 or 1 was recorded for the patients, and 0 to 3 prior chemotherapy regimens had been received by the patients. Durable clinical benefit was defined as a progression-free survival longer than 6 months, and TCR features were additionally tested against progression-free survival and overall survival. Somatic, immune and clinical correlates of response to PD-L1 blockade with atezolizumab in urothelial cancer were the focus of an exploratory multi-omic analysis. Blood samples were analyzed 3 weeks after the start of treatment (second dose) and 6 weeks after the start of treatment. In the same patients, pretreatment tumors underwent whole exome sequencing and RNA sequencing in addition to TCR sequencing. Summary of the overall study and its limitations: At 3 weeks after the start of treatment, tumor-associated TCR clones in peripheral blood had expanded more in patients with durable benefit (n ≈ 24, p = 0.022). A pretreatment peripheral blood TCR clonality below the median was linked to improved progression-free and overall survival. Because of the small sample size (n ≈ 27) and the many exploratory analyses performed, the results are intended to be regarded as hypothesis-generating.

The source was PBMCs, collected around atezolizumab (anti-PD-L1) treatment. This receptor chain uses TRBV9 and TRBJ1-2; 8 junctional bases match TRBD1. The TCR sequence derives from a man aged 80 or over with urothelial cancer. Read as DNA, the sequence is TGTGCCAGCAGCGGAACCTTGGACAGGGCCTTGGGCTACACCTTC. It translates as CASSGTLDRALGYTF.